This is a list of T cell receptor beta chains from one sample in a study of a mutant IDH1 vaccine in newly diagnosed glioma. Their cognate antigens are unknown. Clones were read by immunoSEQ multiplex PCR, and TCRdb kept only the in-frame ones, dropping some. The sample has roughly 26,000 clones; approximately 82% are singletons. Source: PBMCs, taken from a glioma patient whose treatment included an IDH1 peptide vaccine. The receptors here all came from a man aged 25 to 40 with glioma. CDR3s include the opening cysteine and the closing phenylalanine or tryptophan. Each record gives: V gene, J gene, CDR3 protein.

>TRBV10-3|TRBJ2-5
CAISESRIQTQYF
>TRBV30|TRBJ2-1
CAWSVTLLAGGHNEQFF
>TRBV4-2|TRBJ1-4
CASSRRSGTNEKLFF
>TRBV5-1|TRBJ1-4
CASSLARGSNEKLFF
>TRBV13|TRBJ2-7
CASSSRQVSYEQYF
>TRBV5-4|TRBJ2-7
CASSNEPYEQYF
>TRBV7-9|TRBJ1-2
CASSLGGPPENYGYTF
>TRBV30|TRBJ1-5
CAWKGSISNQPQHF
>TRBV2|TRBJ2-5
CASSEASGSSLYQETQYF
>TRBV6-5|TRBJ2-3
CATRRGEDTQYF
>TRBV30|TRBJ2-1
CAWGQGLYNEQFF
>TRBV2|TRBJ1-6
CASSGQSSYNSPLHF
>TRBV25-1|TRBJ2-1
CASRRGDSYNEQFF
>TRBV30|TRBJ1-1
CAWRPSANTEAFF
>TRBV5-1|TRBJ2-5
CASSPQGLAGDTAGETQYF
>TRBV6-6|TRBJ1-2
CASSPGTNYGYTF
>TRBV6-5|TRBJ2-3
CASSYSGLAGTDTQYF
>TRBV29-1|TRBJ1-2
CSGRFSYGYTF
>TRBV4-3|TRBJ1-1
CASSQVVRADTEAFF
>TRBV6-5|TRBJ1-5
CASSQSYRHLGPQHF
>TRBV28|TRBJ2-7
CASLSGTYEQYF
>TRBV5-1|TRBJ2-3
CASSLEGGLADTQYF
>TRBV6-6|TRBJ2-1
CASSVASGRWYNEQFF
>TRBV19|TRBJ2-5
CASSIAGRARETQYF
>TRBV4-1|TRBJ2-7
CASSARKGQGASYEQYF
>TRBV5-1|TRBJ2-2
CASSLSGSTGELFF
>TRBV6-6|TRBJ2-7
CASSYGQGRSYEQYF
>TRBV7-2|TRBJ2-1
CASSLNRVGEQFF
>TRBV6-6|TRBJ2-4
CASSPAGWGEYF
>TRBV9|TRBJ2-7
CASSVRQGANEQYF
>TRBV5-1|TRBJ1-2
CASSLAGGGNYGYTF
>TRBV28|TRBJ1-1
CASRVLGRNTEAFF
>TRBV13|TRBJ1-1
CASSSQGTEAFF
>TRBV7-9|TRBJ2-5
CASSLSAAGSETQYF
>TRBV4-1|TRBJ2-1
CASSQGGLANEQFF